The sequence of this T cell receptor (beta chain) was determined in a study of cytomegalovirus exposure and HLA in healthy donors. In this sample, this clone turned up a few times. Primers for the PCR totalled 60 Vbeta and 13 Jbeta. Libraries were prepared by immunoSEQ multiplex PCR; TCRdb keeps only in-frame clonotypes and omits some of them. The repertoire consists of about 170,000 clones, with around two thirds occurring once and the leading ten covering 2.5% to 3%. This CDR3 region has 16 residues. CDR1 MNHEY and CDR2 SMNVEV come from the germline V gene (reference sequence). Deletions cut 8 bases from V and 7 bases from J, with 24 bases between.

The sequence came from a man between 35 and 55 years old in good health and CMV-seronegative. The chain employs TRBV27 and TRBJ1-5; D remains unclear. The source material was PBMCs. The DNA for the CDR3 is TGTGCCAGCTCGCCGGGAGTCAGCCCTCTTGGGCAGCCCCAGCATTTT. It is translated as CASSPGVSPLGQPQHF.